The entry that follows covers one T cell receptor beta chain sequence. This specimen comes from a study of early T cells in non-severe SARS-CoV-2 infection. Looked up from germline, CDR1 is MRHNA and CDR2 is SNTAGT. V was clipped by 1 base and J by 6 bases, with 11 bases between them. The CDR3 loop spans 14 amino acids. TCRdb re-analysed the 5' RACE reads in MiXCR, keeping a single row per CDR3 protein. The sample yields some 76,000 distinct CDR3 sequences, around 15% seen once. Input material: whole blood. This TCR derives from an adult who was a healthcare worker with PCR-confirmed SARS-CoV-2 infection or an uninfected control (not recorded which). The V and J genes are TRBV6-4 and TRBJ2-3; D is perhaps TRBD2 (7 bases). The CDR3 is CASSDFAGADTQYF. CDR3 coding DNA: TGTGCCAGCAGTGACTTTGCGGGGGCCGATACGCAGTATTTT.